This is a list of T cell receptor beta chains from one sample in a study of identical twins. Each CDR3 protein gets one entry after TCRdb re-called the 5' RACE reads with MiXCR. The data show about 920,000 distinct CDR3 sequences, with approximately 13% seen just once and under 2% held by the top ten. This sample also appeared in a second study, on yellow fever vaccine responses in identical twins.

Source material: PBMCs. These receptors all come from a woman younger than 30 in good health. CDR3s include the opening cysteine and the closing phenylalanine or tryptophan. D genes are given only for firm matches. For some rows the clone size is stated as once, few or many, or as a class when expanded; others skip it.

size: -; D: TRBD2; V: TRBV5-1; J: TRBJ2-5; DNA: TGCGCCAGCAGGACTAGCGGGGGGATGGAGACCCAGTACTTC; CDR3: CASRTSGGMETQYF
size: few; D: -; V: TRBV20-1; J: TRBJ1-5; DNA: TGCAGTGCTAGAGAGGGGGGGGCGGGTCAGCCCCAGCATTTT; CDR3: CSAREGGAGQPQHF
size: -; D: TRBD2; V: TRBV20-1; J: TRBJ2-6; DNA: TGCAGTGCCGGGGGGGGGGACTCTGGGGCCAACGTCCTGACTTTC; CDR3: CSAGGGDSGANVLTF
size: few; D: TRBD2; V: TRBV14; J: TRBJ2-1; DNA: TGTGCCAGCAGCCAAGGTCGGGCTAGCGGGAGTAGTAAGGGGCAGTTCTTC; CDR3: CASSQGRASGSSKGQFF
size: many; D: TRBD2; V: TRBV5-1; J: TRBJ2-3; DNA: TGCGCCAGCAGCGAACCGGGACTAGCGGGGAGACCTGATACGCAGTATTTT; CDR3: CASSEPGLAGRPDTQYF
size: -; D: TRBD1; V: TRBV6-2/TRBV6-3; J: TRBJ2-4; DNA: TGTGCCAGCAGTTATTCGGACAGGGTAAACATTCAGTACTTC; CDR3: CASSYSDRVNIQYF
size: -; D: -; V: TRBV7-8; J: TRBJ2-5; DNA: TGTGCCAGCAGCTTTCCAGGCAGGGAGGAGGGGGCCCAAGAGACCCAGTACTTC; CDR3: CASSFPGREEGAQETQYF
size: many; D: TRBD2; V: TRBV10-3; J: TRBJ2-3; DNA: TGTGCCATCACCGAATTTCCCTATACTAGCGGCCCTAGCACAGATACGCAGTATTTT; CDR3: CAITEFPYTSGPSTDTQYF
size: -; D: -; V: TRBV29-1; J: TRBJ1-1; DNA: TGCAGCGTTGAGTCAGGAGTGAACACTGAAGCTTTCTTT; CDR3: CSVESGVNTEAFF
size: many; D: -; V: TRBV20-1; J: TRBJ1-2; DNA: TGCAGTGCTAACGTTCGGGGGACCAACTATGGCTACACCTTC; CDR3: CSANVRGTNYGYTF
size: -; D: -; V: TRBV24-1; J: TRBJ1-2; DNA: TGTGCCACCAGTGATTCTCGGGGGGCCAGCTATGGCTACACCTTC; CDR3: CATSDSRGASYGYTF
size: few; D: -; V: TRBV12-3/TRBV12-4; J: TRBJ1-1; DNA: TGTGCCAGCAATCCCGGGGGACTGTTGAACACTGAAGCTTTCTTT; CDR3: CASNPGGLLNTEAFF
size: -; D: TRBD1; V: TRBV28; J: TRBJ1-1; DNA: TGTGCCAGCAGATTCCAGGGGGGGAGAACTGAAGCTTTCTTT; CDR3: CASRFQGGRTEAFF
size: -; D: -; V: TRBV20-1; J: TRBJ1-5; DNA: TGCAGTGCGGCGAAACCGGGACTGGGAAATCAGCCCCAGCATTTT; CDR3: CSAAKPGLGNQPQHF
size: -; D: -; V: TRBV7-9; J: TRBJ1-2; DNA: TGTGCCAGCAGTGACGGGGTCGACTATGGCTACACCTTC; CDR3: CASSDGVDYGYTF
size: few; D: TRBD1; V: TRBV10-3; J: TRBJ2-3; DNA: TGTGCCATCAGTGGGAGGACAGGGGGATCAGATACGCAGTATTTT; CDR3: CAISGRTGGSDTQYF
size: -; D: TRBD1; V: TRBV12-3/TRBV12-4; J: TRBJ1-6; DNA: TGTGCCAGCAGTGGAGGACAGGGGAATTCACCCCTCCACTTT; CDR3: CASSGGQGNSPLHF
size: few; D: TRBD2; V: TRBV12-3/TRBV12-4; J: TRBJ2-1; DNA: TGTGCCAGCAGTGTAATAGCGGGGGCCTTCAACAATGAGCAGTTCTTC; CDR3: CASSVIAGAFNNEQFF
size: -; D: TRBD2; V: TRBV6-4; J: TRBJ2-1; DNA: TGTGCCAGCAGCGCTACCGGGACCGGGGGGGATGAGCAGTTCTTC; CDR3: CASSATGTGGDEQFF
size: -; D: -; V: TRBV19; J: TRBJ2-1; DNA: TGTGCCAGTAGTGGGCTCGAAGGTTCGTCCTACAATGAGCAGTTCTTC; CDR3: CASSGLEGSSYNEQFF
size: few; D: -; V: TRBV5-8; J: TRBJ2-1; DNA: TGTGCCAGCAGCTTGGGAAGGGAGAGCAATGAGCAGTTCTTC; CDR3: CASSLGRESNEQFF
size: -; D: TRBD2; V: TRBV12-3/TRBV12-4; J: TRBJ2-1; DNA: TGTGCCAGCAGTTTACCTGGGCTAGCGGGGAATGAGCAGTTCTTC; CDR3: CASSLPGLAGNEQFF
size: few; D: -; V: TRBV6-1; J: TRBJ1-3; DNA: TGTGCCAGCAGTAAGACTAACTCTGGAAACACCATATATTTT; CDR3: CASSKTNSGNTIYF
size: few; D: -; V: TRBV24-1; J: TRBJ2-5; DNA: TGTGCCACCAGTGATTCGGGACCTCGGGAGACCCAGTACTTC; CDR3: CATSDSGPRETQYF
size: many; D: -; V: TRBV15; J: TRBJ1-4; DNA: TGTGCCACCAGCAGAGATACGCAGGGTGATGGATCGGATGAAAAACTGTTTTTT; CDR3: CATSRDTQGDGSDEKLFF
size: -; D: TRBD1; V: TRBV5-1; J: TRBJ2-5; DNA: TGCGCCAGCAGCTTAAGGACAGGGCGACGAGAGACCCAGTACTTC; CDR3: CASSLRTGRRETQYF
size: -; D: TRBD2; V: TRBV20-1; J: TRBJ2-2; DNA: TGCAGTGCTAGAGATCCTAGCGGGGGGTACACCGGGGAGCTGTTTTTT; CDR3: CSARDPSGGYTGELFF
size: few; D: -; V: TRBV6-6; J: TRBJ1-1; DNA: TGTGCCAGCAGTGCCGGGGGGGAAGCTTTCTTT; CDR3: CASSAGGEAFF
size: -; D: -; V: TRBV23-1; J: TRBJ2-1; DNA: TGCGCCAGCAGTCATTATACTAGCCGAGCCAATGAGCAGTTCTTC; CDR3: CASSHYTSRANEQFF
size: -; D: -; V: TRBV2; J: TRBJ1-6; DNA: TGTGCCAGCAGTGAAGAAGGAGGGGAGCTGTCACCCCTCCACTTT; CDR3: CASSEEGGELSPLHF
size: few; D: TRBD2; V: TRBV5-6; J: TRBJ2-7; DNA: TGTGCCAGCAGCTTGGGACTAGCGGGAGTGGATCACGAGCAGTACTTC; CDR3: CASSLGLAGVDHEQYF
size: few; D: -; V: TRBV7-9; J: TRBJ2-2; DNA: TGTGCCAGCCCACAGCCGAACACCGGGGAGCTGTTTTTT; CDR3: CASPQPNTGELFF
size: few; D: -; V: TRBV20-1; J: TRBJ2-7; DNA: TGCAGTGCCCACGGCCTGGGCGGCTCCTACGAGCAGTACTTC; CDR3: CSAHGLGGSYEQYF
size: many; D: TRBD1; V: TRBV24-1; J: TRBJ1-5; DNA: TGTGCCACCAGTGATACAGGGGCGATCAATCAGCCCCAGCATTTT; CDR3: CATSDTGAINQPQHF
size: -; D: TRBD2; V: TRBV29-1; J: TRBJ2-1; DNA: TGCAGCGTTGCGGGTCTAGCGGGAGGATATGAGCAGTTCTTC; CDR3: CSVAGLAGGYEQFF
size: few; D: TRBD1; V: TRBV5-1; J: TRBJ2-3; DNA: TGCGCCAGCAGCTTTCGGCCGCAGGGACAGGGGTCCACAGATACGCAGTATTTT; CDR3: CASSFRPQGQGSTDTQYF
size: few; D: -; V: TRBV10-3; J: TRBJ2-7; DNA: TGTGCCATCAGTGAGTCGACGGGGGTGAGGCCCTACGAGCAGTACTTC; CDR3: CAISESTGVRPYEQYF
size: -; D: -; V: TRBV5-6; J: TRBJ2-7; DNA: TGTGCCAGCAGCTCGGGCTTCGACGAGCAGTACTTC; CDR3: CASSSGFDEQYF
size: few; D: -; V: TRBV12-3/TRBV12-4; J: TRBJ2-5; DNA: TGTGCCAGCAGTATCAGGGAAGAGACCCAGTACTTC; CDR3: CASSIREETQYF
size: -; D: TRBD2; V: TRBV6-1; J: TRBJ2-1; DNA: TGTGCCAGCGTCGCAGGGACTAGCGGACACAATGAGCAGTTCTTC; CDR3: CASVAGTSGHNEQFF
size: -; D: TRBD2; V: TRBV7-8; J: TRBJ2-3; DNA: TGTGCCAGCAGCCCTACGAGGGGAGGGGAGAATACGCAGTATTTT; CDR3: CASSPTRGGENTQYF
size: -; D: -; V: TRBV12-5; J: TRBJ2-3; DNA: TGTGCTAGTGGTTTGGTAGAACGACTAGTAAGCACAGATACGCAGTATTTT; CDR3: CASGLVERLVSTDTQYF
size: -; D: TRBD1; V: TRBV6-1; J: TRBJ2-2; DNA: TGTGCCAGCAGTGCGCTACAGGGGCCCACCGGGGAGCTGTTTTTT; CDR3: CASSALQGPTGELFF
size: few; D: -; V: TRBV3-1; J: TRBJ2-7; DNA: TGTGCCAGCAGCCACAGTAGAGCCCACGAGCAGTACTTC; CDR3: CASSHSRAHEQYF
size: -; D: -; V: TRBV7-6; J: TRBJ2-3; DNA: TGTGCCAGCAGCCCCCATGGGCCAACTAGCACAGATACGCAGTATTTT; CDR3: CASSPHGPTSTDTQYF
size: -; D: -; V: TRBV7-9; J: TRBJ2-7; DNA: TGTGCCAGCAGATCCGACCACTACGAGCAGTACTTC; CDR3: CASRSDHYEQYF
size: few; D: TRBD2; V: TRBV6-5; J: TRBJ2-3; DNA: TGTGCCAGCAGTTCGGAATGGGCGGGAGAGGCAGCAGATACGCAGTATTTT; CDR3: CASSSEWAGEAADTQYF
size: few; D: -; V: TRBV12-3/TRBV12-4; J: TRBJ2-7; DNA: TGTGCCAGCAGCCCCCTCCGACGAGGGGACACGGCCTACGAGCAGTACTTC; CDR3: CASSPLRRGDTAYEQYF
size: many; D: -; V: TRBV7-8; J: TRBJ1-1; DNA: TGTGCCAGCAGCGCAGGGGTAAACACTGAAGCTTTCTTT; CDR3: CASSAGVNTEAFF
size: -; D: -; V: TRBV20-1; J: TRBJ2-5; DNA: TGCAGTGCTCCAAGATCCGCCCCAATGGAGACCCAGTACTTC; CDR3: CSAPRSAPMETQYF
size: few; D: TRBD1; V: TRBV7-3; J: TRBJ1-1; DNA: TGTGCCAGCAGCGAGACAGGGATTAGCACTGAAGCTTTCTTT; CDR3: CASSETGISTEAFF
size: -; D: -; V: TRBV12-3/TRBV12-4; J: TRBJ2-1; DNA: TGTGCCAGCAGTTTCCGGCGGGCAGGTAGCAATGAGCAGTTCTTC; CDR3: CASSFRRAGSNEQFF